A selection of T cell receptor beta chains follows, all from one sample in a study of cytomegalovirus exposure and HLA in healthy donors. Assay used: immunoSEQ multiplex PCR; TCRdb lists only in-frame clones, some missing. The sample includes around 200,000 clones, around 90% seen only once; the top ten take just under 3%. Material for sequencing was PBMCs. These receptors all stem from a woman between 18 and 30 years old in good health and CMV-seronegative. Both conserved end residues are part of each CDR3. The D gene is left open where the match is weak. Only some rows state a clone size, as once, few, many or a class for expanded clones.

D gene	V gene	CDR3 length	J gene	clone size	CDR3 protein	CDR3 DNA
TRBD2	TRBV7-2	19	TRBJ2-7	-	CASSLVAGLAGVGSYEQYF	TGTGCCAGCAGCTTAGTTGCAGGGCTAGCGGGAGTAGGTAGCTACGAGCAGTACTTC
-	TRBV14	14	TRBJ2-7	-	CASSQVGGVYEQYF	TGTGCCAGCAGCCAAGTCGGGGGTGTGTACGAGCAGTACTTC
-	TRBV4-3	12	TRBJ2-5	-	CASSYEAGTQYF	TGCGCCAGCAGCTACGAGGCTGGAACCCAGTACTTC
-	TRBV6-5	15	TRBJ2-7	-	CASRSRATSSYEQYF	TGTGCCAGCAGGTCCAGGGCGACTAGCTCCTACGAGCAGTACTTC
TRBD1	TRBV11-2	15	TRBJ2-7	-	CASSLDSGQAYEQYF	TGTGCCAGCAGCTTAGATTCGGGACAGGCCTACGAGCAGTACTTC
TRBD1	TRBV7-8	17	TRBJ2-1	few	CASSPSPGGTGGNEQFF	TGTGCCAGCAGCCCCTCCCCTGGGGGGACAGGCGGTAATGAGCAGTTCTTC
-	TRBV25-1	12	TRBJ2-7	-	CASRNRNYEQYF	TGTGCCAGCAGAAACAGAAACTACGAGCAGTACTTC
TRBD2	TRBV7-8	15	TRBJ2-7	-	CASSLDGRRGDEQYF	TGTGCCAGCAGCTTAGACGGCAGGCGGGGGGACGAGCAGTACTTC
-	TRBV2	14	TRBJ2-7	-	CASRTGTRGYEQYF	TGTGCCAGCAGGACCGGGACCAGGGGTTACGAGCAGTACTTC
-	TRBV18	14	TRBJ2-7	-	CASSFPGLLYEQYF	TGTGCCAGCTCATTCCCGGGACTTCTATACGAGCAGTACTTC
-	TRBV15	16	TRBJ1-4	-	CATSRVGTGHREKLFF	TGTGCCACCAGCAGGGTAGGCACAGGTCATCGAGAAAAACTGTTTTTT
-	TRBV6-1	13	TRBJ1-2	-	CASSEKGDYGYTF	TGTGCCAGCAGTGAGAAAGGGGACTATGGCTACACCTTC
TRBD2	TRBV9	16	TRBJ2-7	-	CASSPTQETSGIQQYF	TGTGCCAGCAGCCCAACTCAAGAGACTAGCGGGATCCAACAGTACTTC
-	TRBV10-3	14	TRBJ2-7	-	CAISVLQDIGEQYF	TGTGCCATCAGTGTATTACAGGACATAGGCGAGCAGTACTTC
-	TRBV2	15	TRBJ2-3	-	CASILQAFSTDTQYF	TGTGCCAGCATCCTTCAGGCCTTTAGCACAGATACGCAGTATTTT
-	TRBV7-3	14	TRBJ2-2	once	CASSPVAVSGELFF	TGTGCCAGCAGTCCTGTAGCGGTCTCCGGGGAGCTGTTTTTT
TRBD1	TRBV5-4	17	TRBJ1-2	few	CASSVTGGLMGSYGYTF	TGTGCCAGCAGCGTCACAGGGGGCCTAATGGGAAGCTATGGCTACACCTTC
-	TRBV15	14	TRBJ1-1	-	CATSGGDGNTEAFF	TGTGCCACCAGCGGCGGCGACGGGAACACTGAAGCTTTCTTT
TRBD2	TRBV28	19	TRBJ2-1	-	CASSLYEGLTQRGYNEQFF	TGTGCCAGCAGTCTTTATGAGGGACTAACTCAAAGGGGCTACAATGAGCAGTTCTTC
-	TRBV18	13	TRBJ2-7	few	CASSGLPAYEQYF	TGTGCCAGCTCGGGACTGCCAGCCTACGAGCAGTACTTC
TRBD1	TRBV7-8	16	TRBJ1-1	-	CASSIDRVRFGTEAFF	TGTGCCAGCAGCATAGACAGGGTTCGTTTTGGCACTGAAGCTTTCTTT
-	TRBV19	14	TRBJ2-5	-	CASSITAAQETQYF	TGTGCCAGTAGTATAACAGCTGCTCAAGAGACCCAGTACTTC